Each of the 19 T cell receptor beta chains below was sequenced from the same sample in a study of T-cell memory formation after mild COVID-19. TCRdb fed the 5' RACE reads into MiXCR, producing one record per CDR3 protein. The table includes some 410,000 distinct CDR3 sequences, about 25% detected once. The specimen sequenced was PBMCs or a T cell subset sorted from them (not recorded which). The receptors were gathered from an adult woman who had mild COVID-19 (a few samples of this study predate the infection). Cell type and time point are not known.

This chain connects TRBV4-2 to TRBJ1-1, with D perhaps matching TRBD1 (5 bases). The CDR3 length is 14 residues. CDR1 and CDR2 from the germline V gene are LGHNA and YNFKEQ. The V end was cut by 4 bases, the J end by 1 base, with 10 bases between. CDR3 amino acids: CASSRDGENTEAFF. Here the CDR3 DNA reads TGTGCCAGCAGCCGGGACGGCGAGAACACTGAAGCTTTCTTT.

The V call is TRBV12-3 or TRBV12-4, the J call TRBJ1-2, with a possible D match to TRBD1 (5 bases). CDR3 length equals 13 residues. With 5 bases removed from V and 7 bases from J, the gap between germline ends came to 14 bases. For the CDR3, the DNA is TGTGCCAGCAGTCTCCCATGGGGGAGTGGCTACACCTTC. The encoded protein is CASSLPWGSGYTF.

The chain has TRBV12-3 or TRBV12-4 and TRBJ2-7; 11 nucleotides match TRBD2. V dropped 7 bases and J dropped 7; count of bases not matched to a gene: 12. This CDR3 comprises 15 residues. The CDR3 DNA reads TGTGCCAGCAACCCTAGCGGGAGGCCCCGGGCGGAGCAGTACTTC. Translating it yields CASNPSGRPRAEQYF.

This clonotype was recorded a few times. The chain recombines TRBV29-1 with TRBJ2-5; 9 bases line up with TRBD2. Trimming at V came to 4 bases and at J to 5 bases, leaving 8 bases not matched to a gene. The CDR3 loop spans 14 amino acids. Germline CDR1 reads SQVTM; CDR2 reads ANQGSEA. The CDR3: CSVVGLATRETQYF. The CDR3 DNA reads TGCAGCGTTGTAGGACTAGCGACACGGGAGACCCAGTACTTC.

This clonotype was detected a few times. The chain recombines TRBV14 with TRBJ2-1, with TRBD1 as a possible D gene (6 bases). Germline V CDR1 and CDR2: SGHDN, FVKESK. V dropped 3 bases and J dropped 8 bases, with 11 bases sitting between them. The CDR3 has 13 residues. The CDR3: CASSQYRVHEQFF. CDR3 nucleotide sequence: TGTGCCAGCAGCCAGTACAGGGTCCATGAGCAGTTCTTC.

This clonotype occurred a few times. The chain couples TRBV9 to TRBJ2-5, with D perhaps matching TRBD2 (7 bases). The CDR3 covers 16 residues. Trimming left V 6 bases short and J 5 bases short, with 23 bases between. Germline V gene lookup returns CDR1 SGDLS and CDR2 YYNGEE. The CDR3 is CASTPSGGGAGETQYF. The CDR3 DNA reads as TGTGCCAGCACCCCCAGTGGAGGGGGGGCGGGGGAGACCCAGTACTTC.

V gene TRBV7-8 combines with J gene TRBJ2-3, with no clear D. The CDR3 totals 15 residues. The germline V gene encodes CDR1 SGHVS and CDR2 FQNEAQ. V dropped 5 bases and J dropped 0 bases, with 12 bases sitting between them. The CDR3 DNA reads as TGTGCCAGCAGCCGTACTTGGTCAAGCACAGATACGCAGTATTTT. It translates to CASSRTWSSTDTQYF.

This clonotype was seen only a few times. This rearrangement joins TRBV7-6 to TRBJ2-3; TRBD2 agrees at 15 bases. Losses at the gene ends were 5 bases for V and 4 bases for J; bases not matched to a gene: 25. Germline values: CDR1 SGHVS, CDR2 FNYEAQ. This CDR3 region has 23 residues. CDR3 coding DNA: TGTGCCAGCAGCCGAGCCTTGGCTCCGGGACTAGCGGGGGGAGTACGGTCCCCAGATACGCAGTATTTT. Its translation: CASSRALAPGLAGGVRSPDTQYF.

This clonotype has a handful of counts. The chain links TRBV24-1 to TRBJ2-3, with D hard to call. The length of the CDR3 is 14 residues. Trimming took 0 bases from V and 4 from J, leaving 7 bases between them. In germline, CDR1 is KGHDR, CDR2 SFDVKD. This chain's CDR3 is CATSDLVGSDTQYF. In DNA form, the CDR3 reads TGTGCCACCAGTGATTTGGTCGGGTCAGATACGCAGTATTTT.

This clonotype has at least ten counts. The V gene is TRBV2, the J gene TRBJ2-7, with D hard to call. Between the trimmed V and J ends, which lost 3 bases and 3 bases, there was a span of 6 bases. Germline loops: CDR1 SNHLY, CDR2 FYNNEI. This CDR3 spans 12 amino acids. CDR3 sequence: CASSEDGYEQYF. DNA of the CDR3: TGTGCCAGCAGTGAGGACGGCTACGAGCAGTACTTC.

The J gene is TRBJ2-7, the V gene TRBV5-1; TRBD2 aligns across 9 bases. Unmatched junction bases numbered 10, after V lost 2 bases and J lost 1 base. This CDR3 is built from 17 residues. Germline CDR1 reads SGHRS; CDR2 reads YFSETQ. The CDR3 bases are TGCGCCAGCAGCTTAAGGGGGCGGGAGGGCCCATCCTACGAGCAGTACTTC. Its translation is CASSLRGREGPSYEQYF. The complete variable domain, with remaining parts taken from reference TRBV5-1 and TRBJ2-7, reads KAGVTQTPRYLIKTRGQQVTLSCSPISGHRSVSWYQQTPGQGLQFLFEYFSETQRNKGNFPGRFSGRQFSNSRSEMNVSTLELGDSALYLCASSLRGREGPSYEQYFGPGTRLTVT.

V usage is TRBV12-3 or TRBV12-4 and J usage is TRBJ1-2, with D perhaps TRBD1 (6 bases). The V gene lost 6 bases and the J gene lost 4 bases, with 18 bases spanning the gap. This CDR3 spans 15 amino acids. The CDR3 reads CASRGSAGVGYGYTF. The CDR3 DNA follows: TGTGCCAGCAGGGGATCGGCAGGGGTTGGCTATGGCTACACCTTC.

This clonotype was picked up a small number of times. This CDR3 reads CASSDSGAYNEQFF. The CDR3 nucleotides read TGTGCCAGCAGTGACTCCGGGGCTTACAATGAGCAGTTCTTC. This sequence joins TRBV2 and TRBJ2-1; D could derive from TRBD1 or TRBD2 (5 bases each). The CDR3 runs to 14 residues. Trimming shortened V by 3 bases and J by 4 bases, and 10 bases separated the two germline ends. Germline V CDR1 and CDR2: SNHLY, FYNNEI.

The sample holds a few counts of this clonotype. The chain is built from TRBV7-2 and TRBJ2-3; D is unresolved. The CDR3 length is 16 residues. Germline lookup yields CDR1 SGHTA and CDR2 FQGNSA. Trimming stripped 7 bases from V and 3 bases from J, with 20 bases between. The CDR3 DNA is TGTGCCAGCACCTGGCCGCTAGTTAGTCGGACAGATACGCAGTATTTT. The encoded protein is CASTWPLVSRTDTQYF.

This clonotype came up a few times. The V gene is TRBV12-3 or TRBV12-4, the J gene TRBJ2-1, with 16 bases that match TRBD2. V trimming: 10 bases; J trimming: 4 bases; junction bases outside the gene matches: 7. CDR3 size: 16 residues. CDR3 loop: CATKGTSGRAYNEQFF. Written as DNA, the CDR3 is TGTGCCACTAAAGGGACTAGCGGGAGGGCTTACAATGAGCAGTTCTTC.

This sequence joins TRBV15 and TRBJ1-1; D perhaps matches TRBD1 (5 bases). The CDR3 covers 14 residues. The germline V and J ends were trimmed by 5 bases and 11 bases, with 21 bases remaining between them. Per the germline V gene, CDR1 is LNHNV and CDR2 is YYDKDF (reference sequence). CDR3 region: CATSSQLREFTAFF. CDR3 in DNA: TGTGCCACCAGCTCTCAACTCAGGGAATTTACGGCTTTCTTT.

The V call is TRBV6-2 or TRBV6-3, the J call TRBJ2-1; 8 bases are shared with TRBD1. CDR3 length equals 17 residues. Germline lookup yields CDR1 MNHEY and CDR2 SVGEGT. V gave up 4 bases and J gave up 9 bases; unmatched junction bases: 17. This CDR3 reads CASSFQRTGPKTGEQFF. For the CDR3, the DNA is TGTGCCAGCAGTTTTCAAAGGACAGGGCCAAAGACCGGTGAGCAGTTCTTC.

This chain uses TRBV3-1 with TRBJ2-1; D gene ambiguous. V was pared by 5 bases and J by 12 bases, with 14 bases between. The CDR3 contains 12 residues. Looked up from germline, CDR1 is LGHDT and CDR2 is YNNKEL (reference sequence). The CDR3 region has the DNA TGTGCCAGCAGCGGGTCTGGGGTAGCGCAGTTCTTC. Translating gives CASSGSGVAQFF.

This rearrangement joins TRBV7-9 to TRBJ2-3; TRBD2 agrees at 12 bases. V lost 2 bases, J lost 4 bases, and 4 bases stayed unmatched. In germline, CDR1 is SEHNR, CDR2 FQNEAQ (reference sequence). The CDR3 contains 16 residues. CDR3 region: CASSLPSGRAPDTQYF. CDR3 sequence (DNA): TGTGCCAGCAGCTTACCTAGCGGGAGGGCCCCAGATACGCAGTATTTT.